This is a list of T cell receptor beta chains from one sample in a study of regulatory T cells in long-lasting Graves disease. TCRdb called the multiplex PCR reads again in MiXCR, with one record for every CDR3 protein. The table records around 330,000 distinct CDR3 sequences, roughly 18% of them present only once. Sample: peripheral blood mononuclear cells (PBMCs), taken at new diagnosis, from a patient treated with antithyroid drugs. The origin of the receptors is a female donor with Graves disease. The CDR3 runs from the conserved cysteine through the conserved F or W. Each record gives: V gene, clone size, D gene, J gene, CDR3 DNA, CDR3 protein. A D gene is named only where the DNA matches it firmly. Size is omitted from some rows. Given values are once, few, many or a class for expanded clones.

TRBV7-2,NA,NA,TRBJ2-1,TGTGCCAGCAGCTTAGTTGCAGGGGTGGGCGATGAGCAGTTCTTC,CASSLVAGVGDEQFF
TRBV7-7,many,NA,TRBJ1-4,TGTGCTAGCAGCTTGGCCCGGGACGGAGCAACTAATGAAAAACTGTTTTTT,CASSLARDGATNEKLFF
TRBV29-1,many,NA,TRBJ2-5,TGCAGCGTCGCAGGCACAACGAACGGCCAAGAGACCCAGTACTTC,CSVAGTTNGQETQYF
TRBV11-2,many,NA,TRBJ1-1,TGTGCCAGCAGCCTGCGACGGTATGAAGCTTTCTTT,CASSLRRYEAFF
TRBV7-3,many,NA,TRBJ2-3,TGTGCCAGCAGCTTATATACGGACAAGGACACAGATACGCAGTATTTT,CASSLYTDKDTDTQYF
TRBV28,NA,TRBD1,TRBJ2-7,TGTGCCAGCAGTCCGGGACAGTATTCCTACGAGCAGTACTTC,CASSPGQYSYEQYF
TRBV12-3/TRBV12-4,NA,TRBD2,TRBJ2-7,TGTGCCAGCAGTTTAGTACGTCCCGGGACTAGCGGGATTTATTCCTACGAGCAGTACTTC,CASSLVRPGTSGIYSYEQYF
TRBV12-3/TRBV12-4,many,NA,TRBJ2-1,TGTGCCAGCTCTCGGGGTGTTTACAATGAGCAGTTCTTC,CASSRGVYNEQFF
TRBV6-1,many,NA,TRBJ1-1,TGTGCCAGCAGTGAACTCGTGACTGAAGCTTTCTTT,CASSELVTEAFF
TRBV6-1,NA,NA,TRBJ1-5,TGTGCCTCCGACAGAGGTAATCAGCCCCAGCATTTT,CASDRGNQPQHF
TRBV30,many,TRBD2,TRBJ2-7,TGTGCCTGGAGTACGACTAGCGGCAACGAGCAGTACTTC,CAWSTTSGNEQYF
TRBV20-1,NA,TRBD2,TRBJ2-1,TGCAGTGCTAGACCTCTAGCGGGAGGCCATCTCAATGAGCAGTTCTTC,CSARPLAGGHLNEQFF
TRBV24-1,few,NA,TRBJ2-1,TGTGCCACCAGTGAGCGGGGGCCCTACAATGAGCAGTTCTTC,CATSERGPYNEQFF
TRBV12-3/TRBV12-4,many,TRBD2,TRBJ2-5,TGTGCCAGCAGTTTACTAGCGGGAGAGCCGGAGACCCAGTACTTC,CASSLLAGEPETQYF
TRBV6-2/TRBV6-3,NA,NA,TRBJ2-7,TGTGCCAGCAGTTGGACGGAGCTCGGGGAGCAGTACTTC,CASSWTELGEQYF
TRBV11-2,many,NA,TRBJ2-1,TGTGCCAGCAGCTGGTCGGCCGGCACTACGTGCAATGAGCAGTTCTTC,CASSWSAGTTCNEQFF
TRBV12-3/TRBV12-4,many,NA,TRBJ2-3,TGTGCCAGCAATGCCGGGGGATATAGCACAGATACGCAGTATTTT,CASNAGGYSTDTQYF
TRBV30,NA,NA,TRBJ1-1,TGTGCCTGGACCCGGGGGCAGGGGTTAACGAATACTGAAGCTTTCTTT,CAWTRGQGLTNTEAFF
TRBV11-2,NA,TRBD1,TRBJ1-4,TGTGCCAGCAGCTCCTTGACAGGGGGCAATGAAAAACTGTTTTTT,CASSSLTGGNEKLFF
TRBV28,many,NA,TRBJ2-3,TGTGCCAGTAACCTCCTGGGGGGTAGGACAGATACGCAGTATTTT,CASNLLGGRTDTQYF
TRBV6-1,many,NA,TRBJ1-6,TGTGCCAGCAGTGAATTTGGGGGGGGCAGGAATTCACCCCTCCACTTT,CASSEFGGGRNSPLHF
TRBV11-1,many,NA,TRBJ2-1,TGTGCCAGCAGCTTAGCGTTCGGACTTCTCAATGAGCAGTTCTTC,CASSLAFGLLNEQFF
TRBV19,NA,NA,TRBJ2-7,TGTGCCAGTAGTATAGACGTCAGAGCCGAGCAGTACTTC,CASSIDVRAEQYF
TRBV5-4,NA,TRBD2,TRBJ2-2,TGTGCCAGCAGCTCGGGGGATACTAGCGGGAGGGCCGTCGGGGAGCTGTTTTTT,CASSSGDTSGRAVGELFF
TRBV4-1,few,TRBD2,TRBJ2-2,TGCGCCAGCACGCAGGGACTAGCGGGGGGCACCGGGGAGCTGTTTTTT,CASTQGLAGGTGELFF
TRBV27,NA,NA,TRBJ1-5,TGTGCCAGCAAAATAAAGTGGGCGGGCAATCAGCCCCAGCATTTT,CASKIKWAGNQPQHF